The 21 T cell receptor beta chains below come from one sample, sequenced in a study of T cell clones after liver transplantation. Here immunoSEQ multiplex PCR was the method, and the copy in TCRdb shows in-frame clones only, minus some. The table records about 51,000 clones, less than 90% of them present only once. The sequences come from CD8+ T cells from blood, collected 12 months after liver transplant. Receptor source: a human patient who received a liver transplant. Some T cells may have originated in the graft donor.

The chain combines TRBV7-2 with TRBJ1-5, with TRBD1 as a possible D gene (5 bases). Germline V gene lookup returns CDR1 SGHTA and CDR2 FQGNSA. The CDR3 is 14 residues long. Trimming took 5 bases from V and 6 from J, leaving 14 bases between them. CDR3 coding DNA: TGTGCCAGCAGCCCCGCGGCGGACATTCAGCCCCAGCATTTT. It specifies CASSPAADIQPQHF.

The chain has TRBV11-2 and TRBJ2-4; D is ambiguous. The CDR3 is 16 residues long. Germline CDR1 is SGHAT and CDR2 is FQNNGV. V shed 1 base and J shed 0 bases, with 10 bases lying between them. The chain's CDR3 is CASSLAKVLAKNIQYF. The CDR3 coding sequence is TGTGCCAGCAGCTTAGCGAAGGTACTAGCCAAAAACATTCAGTACTTC.

This clone came up once. V gene TRBV7-9 combines with J gene TRBJ1-2, with TRBD1 matching over 7 bases. With 0 bases clipped from V and 6 bases from J, the junction kept 1 base outside the gene matches. The CDR3 is 13 amino acids. The germline CDR1 and CDR2 sequences are SEHNR and FQNEAQ (reference sequence). The CDR3 region is CASSLAGGDGYTF. The CDR3 coding sequence is TGTGCCAGCAGCTTAGCAGGGGGCGATGGCTACACCTTC.

The chain recombines TRBV28 with TRBJ2-1, with 10 bases fitting TRBD1. Per the germline V gene, CDR1 is MDHEN and CDR2 is SYDVKM. V dropped 6 bases and J dropped 7; count of bases not matched to a gene: 6. The CDR3 is 14 residues long. The DNA for the CDR3 is TGTGCCAGCAGGTCGGACAGGGGGTTGAATGAGCAGTTCTTC. This gives the protein CASRSDRGLNEQFF.

This clone showed up just once. This chain uses TRBV15 with TRBJ2-3, with unresolved D. CDR3 length: 15 residues. Per germline, CDR1 LNHNV and CDR2 YYDKDF (reference sequence). V lost 0 bases, J lost 6 bases, and 13 bases lay in between. The CDR3 coding sequence is TGTGCCACCAGCAGAGATTTGGCATCGGGCGATACGCAGTATTTT. Protein product: CATSRDLASGDTQYF.

The chain links TRBV5-1 to TRBJ2-7; D gene uncertain. Deletions cut 0 bases from V and 2 bases from J, with 3 bases between. The CDR3 length is 12 residues. CDR1 SGHRS and CDR2 YFSETQ come from the germline V gene. The CDR3 reads CASSLGTYEQYF. The CDR3 DNA is TGCGCCAGCAGCTTGGGCACCTACGAGCAGTACTTC.

The sample holds a few counts of this clone. The rearrangement uses TRBV28 and TRBJ1-5, with a weak D call TRBD1 (6 bases). The V end was cut by 6 bases, the J end by 9 bases, with 21 bases between. CDR1 and CDR2 (germline): MDHEN, SYDVKM. The CDR3 extends over 15 amino acids. Here the CDR3 DNA reads TGTGCCAGCAGCGCCAGTGGCAGGGGTGTGATGCCCCAGCATTTT. This codes for CASSASGRGVMPQHF.

The chain has TRBV5-6 and TRBJ1-1; D possibly corresponds to TRBD1 (5 bases). The germline V gene encodes CDR1 SGHDT and CDR2 YYEEEE. CDR3 size: 14 residues. Trimming took 4 bases from V and 5 from J, leaving 15 bases between them. The CDR3 region is CASSAPSKGTEAFF. The CDR3 bases are TGTGCCAGCAGCGCGCCCTCCAAGGGGACTGAAGCTTTCTTT.

This rearrangement joins TRBV6-5 to TRBJ1-5, with D possibly TRBD1 on 5 matching bases. Deletions cut 2 bases from V and 2 bases from J, with 10 bases between. In germline, CDR1 is MNHEY, CDR2 SVGAGI. This CDR3 has 15 residues. The chain's CDR3 is CASSYGGFGNQPQHF. For the CDR3, the DNA is TGTGCCAGCAGTTACGGGGGTTTCGGCAATCAGCCCCAGCATTTT.

This rearrangement joins TRBV14 to TRBJ2-1, with 10 bases aligning to TRBD2. Germline-derived CDR1 and CDR2 are SGHDN and FVKESK. With 3 bases clipped from V and 2 bases from J, the junction kept 4 bases outside the gene matches. This CDR3 contains 16 residues. Here the CDR3 DNA reads TGTGCCAGCAGCCAGACGGGACTAGCGCCCTACAATGAGCAGTTCTTC. It translates to CASSQTGLAPYNEQFF.

The CDR3: CASSLRGIFHYGYTF. CDR3 nucleotides: TGTGCCAGCAGTTTAAGGGGGATCTTTCACTATGGCTACACCTTC. The genes are TRBV28 and TRBJ1-2, with a weak D call TRBD1 (6 bases). V shed 2 bases and J shed 3 bases, with 13 bases lying between them. Germline V gene lookup returns CDR1 MDHEN and CDR2 SYDVKM. CDR3 length: 15 amino acids.

This chain uses TRBV28 with TRBJ1-2; D possibly corresponds to TRBD1 (5 bases). There are 14 residues in the CDR3. V was pared by 3 bases and J by 3 bases, with 11 bases between. Germline V gives CDR1 MDHEN, CDR2 SYDVKM. The CDR3 nucleotides read TGTGCCAGCAGTTTTGCAGGGTCTGACTATGGCTACACCTTC. Protein sequence: CASSFAGSDYGYTF.

Details on this clone: This may be a read error, as it is one base from a much larger clone. This sequence joins TRBV4-1 and TRBJ2-3; 8 nucleotides agree with TRBD2. CDR3 length: 15 residues. Germline V CDR1 and CDR2: MGHRA, YSYEKL. The CDR3 DNA reads TGCGCCGGCAGCCCTTGGTCCGGGGGGGCAGATACGCAGTATTTT. It codes for CAGSPWSGGADTQYF.

This clone was seen a single time. The rearrangement joins TRBV19 to TRBJ1-2, with no clear D. The CDR3 sequence is 14 residues long. Germline CDR1 and CDR2: LNHDA and SQIVND (reference sequence). V shed 0 bases and J shed 2 bases, with 7 bases lying between them. CDR3 nucleotide sequence: TGTGCCAGTAGTATAGATGGAGAAAACTATGGCTACACCTTC. As protein: CASSIDGENYGYTF.

The rearrangement joins TRBV9 to TRBJ1-2; a weak D match, TRBD1 (5 bases). Looked up from germline, CDR1 is SGDLS and CDR2 is YYNGEE. The V and J ends lost 9 bases and 7 bases respectively, with 13 bases between them. This CDR3 is built from 11 residues. Here the CDR3 reads CATSGTGGYTF. The CDR3 DNA reads as TGTGCCACCTCAGGGACCGGTGGCTACACCTTC.

V usage is TRBV2 and J usage is TRBJ2-5; TRBD1 matches 11 bases. Germline CDR1 is SNHLY and CDR2 is FYNNEI. V shed 2 bases and J 1 base; nucleotides not matched to a gene: 6. The CDR3 covers 17 residues. As DNA, the CDR3 is TGTGCCAGCAGTGAATGGGGGACAGGGGGGATCCAAGAGACCCAGTACTTC. Encoded protein: CASSEWGTGGIQETQYF.

V is TRBV7-9 and J is TRBJ2-7; no clear D gene. V was clipped by 5 bases and J by 3 bases, with 8 bases between them. Looked up from germline, CDR1 is SEHNR and CDR2 is FQNEAQ (reference sequence). The CDR3 is made up of 12 amino acids. In DNA form, the CDR3 reads TGTGCCAGCAGCGATGGTTTCTACGAGCAGTACTTC. As protein: CASSDGFYEQYF.

V and J are TRBV5-4 and TRBJ2-7; 8 positions match TRBD1. This CDR3 contains 14 residues. J gave up 3 bases and V 2 bases, and 4 bases lay outside the gene matches. Germline assignment: CDR1 SGHNT and CDR2 YYREEE (reference sequence). This CDR3 is CASSFAGGSYEQYF. The CDR3, as DNA: TGTGCCAGCAGCTTCGCAGGGGGCAGCTACGAGCAGTACTTC.

The V gene is TRBV9, the J gene TRBJ2-7, with 9 bases aligning to TRBD1. Germline V CDR1 and CDR2: SGDLS, YYNGEE. CDR3 length equals 14 residues. Unmatched junction bases numbered 4, after V lost 3 bases and J lost 3 bases. CDR3 protein: CASSAWDRDYEQYF. The CDR3 DNA reads TGTGCCAGCAGCGCCTGGGACAGGGACTACGAGCAGTACTTC.

The rearrangement joins TRBV19 to TRBJ2-1; no clear D gene. V lost 2 bases, J lost 5 bases, and 10 bases lay in between. The CDR3 loop spans 14 amino acids. Germline V gene lookup returns CDR1 LNHDA and CDR2 SQIVND (reference sequence). The CDR3 DNA follows: TGTGCCAGTAGTATAATGGGCCAGCACAATGAGCAGTTCTTC. Translated: CASSIMGQHNEQFF.

This sequence joins TRBV27 and TRBJ2-7; possible D gene TRBD1, 5 bases. Germline V gene data show CDR1 as MNHEY and CDR2 as SMNVEV (reference sequence). There are 14 residues in the CDR3. V dropped 0 bases and J dropped 3 bases, with 9 bases sitting between them. In DNA, the CDR3 is TGTGCCAGCAGTTTATCGGCAGGGCTCTACGAGCAGTACTTC. Protein product: CASSLSAGLYEQYF.